This passage covers 20 T cell receptor beta chains from one sample sequenced in a study of blood T cells in healthy people across ages. A second about 7 to 11 cycle PCR used barcoded and J-beta primers. TCRdb recomputed calls from the 5' RACE reads with MiXCR, one row per CDR3 protein. The table lists some 1.8 million distinct CDR3 sequences, 35% to 50% of them singletons. Source material: blood. The receptors come from a human donor in good health.

This clonotype occurred a few times. The genes are TRBV6-2 or TRBV6-3 and TRBJ2-1; D not certain. CDR1 is MNHEY and CDR2 is SVGEGT in the germline V gene. The CDR3 consists of 17 residues. The V end lost 2 bases, the J end lost 2 bases, and 16 bases lay between the germline ends. The CDR3 loop is CASSYLLGLSAYNEQFF. CDR3 in DNA: TGTGCCAGCAGTTACCTACTGGGCCTATCGGCCTACAATGAGCAGTTCTTC.

The J gene is TRBJ1-1, the V gene TRBV20-1; D unresolved. The ends were cut back, 6 bases at V and 1 base at J, with 9 bases in the middle. From germline, CDR1 is DFQATT and CDR2 SNEGSKA (reference sequence). CDR3 length: 12 amino acids. CDR3 residues: CSANGPNTEAFF. CDR3 coding DNA: TGCAGTGCCAACGGACCGAACACTGAAGCTTTCTTT.

Comments on this clonotype: Just one base apart from a much larger clone, this may be a read error. The genes are TRBV7-3 and TRBJ2-1, with 8 nucleotides matching TRBD2. Germline V CDR1 and CDR2: SGHTA, FQGTGA. The CDR3 contains 14 residues. CDR3 sequence (DNA): TGTGCCAGCAGCCCCGGGGGGGCCTACAATGAGCAGGTCTTC. Translated, it gives CASSPGGAYNEQVF.

Regarding this clonotype: A much larger clone is a single base away; this may be a read error. The chain joins TRBV20-1 to TRBJ2-7; 8 bases line up with TRBD1. V dropped 1 base and J dropped 3; count of bases not matched to a gene: 5. Germline V gives CDR1 DFQATT, CDR2 SNEGSKA (reference sequence). The CDR3 runs to 14 residues. The CDR3 is CSARVGTGIYEQYF. The CDR3 nucleotides are TGCAGTGCTAGAGTTGGGACAGGTATCTACGAGCAGTACTTC.

This chain uses TRBV28 with TRBJ2-2; D gene uncertain. The CDR3 runs 15 residues. Germline V gene data show CDR1 as MDHEN and CDR2 as SYDVKM. V was shortened by 5 bases and J by 1 base, with 11 bases between the two germline ends. The CDR3: CASSPPGLNTGELFF. CDR3 nucleotide sequence: TGTGCCAGCAGTCCCCCGGGCTTGAACACCGGGGAGCTGTTTTTT.

The chain combines TRBV5-1 with TRBJ2-1, with D possibly TRBD1 on 5 matching bases. The ends were cut back, 0 bases at V and 8 bases at J, with 15 bases in the middle. The CDR3 sequence is 15 residues long. Germline CDR1 reads SGHRS; CDR2 reads YFSETQ. The CDR3 DNA follows: TGCGCCAGCAGCTTGGAGCAGTGGACATGGGATGAGCAGTTCTTC. Its protein product is CASSLEQWTWDEQFF.

This clonotype was found a few times. A junction boundary mismatches the germline segment, possibly from a read error. V usage is TRBV20-1 and J usage is TRBJ2-7; a weak D match, TRBD1 (5 bases). The CDR3 has 13 residues. Looked up from germline, CDR1 is DFQATT and CDR2 is SNEGSKA (reference sequence). The CDR3 reads CSARMGRHYEQDF. CDR3 sequence (DNA): TGCAGTGCTAGAATGGGGCGTCACTACGAGCAGGACTTC.

The CDR3 protein is CASSSRLAEAFF. The CDR3, as DNA: TGCGCCAGCAGCTCGCGGCTCGCTGAAGCTTTCTTT. The chain uses TRBV5-1 and TRBJ1-1; D gene unclear. Germline CDR1 SGHRS, CDR2 YFSETQ. This CDR3 has 12 amino acids. Trimming removed 3 bases at V and 6 bases at J, with 9 bases between.

The chain recombines TRBV7-2 with TRBJ2-5; D not resolved. The CDR3 has 14 residues. Germline lookup yields CDR1 SGHTA and CDR2 FQGNSA. V lost 1 base, J lost 3 bases, and 9 bases lay in between. CDR3 in DNA: TGTGCCAGCAGCTTAGGCGTGACGGAAGAGACCCAGTACTTC. It encodes CASSLGVTEETQYF.

Concerning this clonotype: One base away lies a much larger clone, so this may be a sequencing read error. This sequence joins TRBV4-3 and TRBJ2-1, with 10 positions matching TRBD1. This CDR3 is 15 amino acids long. Losses at the gene ends were 4 bases for V and 13 bases for J; bases not matched to a gene: 13. Germline lookup yields CDR1 LGHNA and CDR2 YSLEER. CDR3 sequence (DNA): TGCGCCAGCAGCCCCGGGACAGGGGATAGAAACATTCAGTTCTTC. Translated: CASSPGTGDRNIQFF.

V is TRBV9 and J is TRBJ1-2; TRBD1 matches 10 bases. This CDR3 is 16 amino acids long. Germline V gene data show CDR1 as SGDLS and CDR2 as YYNGEE. The J segment lost 8 bases and the V segment lost 4 bases, leaving 14 bases of the junction unmatched. CDR3 loop: CASSPRDRGVTRGYTF. The DNA for the CDR3 is TGTGCCAGCAGCCCCCGGGACAGGGGAGTTACTCGAGGCTACACCTTC.

V gene TRBV2 combines with J gene TRBJ1-6, with a possible D match to TRBD1 (5 bases). The CDR3 totals 15 residues. V was trimmed by 8 bases and J by 7 bases, leaving 18 bases between them. Germline CDR1 and CDR2: SNHLY and FYNNEI. The CDR3 nucleotides are TGTGCCAGCCCGGGCAGGGTTGGGAGGAATTCACCCCTCCACTTT. Translation gives CASPGRVGRNSPLHF.

V gene TRBV5-1 combines with J gene TRBJ2-7; no definite D call. The CDR3 runs to 13 residues. Trimming left V 9 bases short and J 1 base short, with 14 bases between. The germline gives CDR1 SGHRS, CDR2 YFSETQ. In nucleotides, the CDR3 is TGCGCCAACCCTAGTGGACGTTCCTACGAGCAGTACTTC. Translating gives CANPSGRSYEQYF.

V usage is TRBV7-2 and J usage is TRBJ2-7; D not certain. CDR1 is SGHTA, CDR2 FQGNSA, per germline. The CDR3 consists of 15 residues. V was trimmed by 1 base and J by 0 bases, leaving 10 bases between them. The CDR3 DNA reads as TGTGCCAGCAGCTTAGAGATTGGTGGCTCCTACGAGCAGTACTTC. Residues: CASSLEIGGSYEQYF.

The V gene is TRBV29-1, the J gene TRBJ2-5; TRBD1 or TRBD2 may be the D gene (7 bases each). The CDR3 runs 14 residues. The germline gives CDR1 SQVTM, CDR2 ANQGSEA. Deletions cut 3 bases from V and 5 bases from J, with 16 bases between. CDR3 DNA sequence: TGCAGCGTTGACGGCAGGGGGAGGGACGAGACCCAGTACTTC. This codes for CSVDGRGRDETQYF.

The chain combines TRBV28 with TRBJ1-2; D is possibly TRBD1 (6 bases). Per germline, CDR1 MDHEN and CDR2 SYDVKM. This CDR3 comprises 14 residues. The V end lost 6 bases, the J end lost 6 bases, and 17 bases lay between the germline ends. CDR3 sequence reads: CASSQGRGSDGYTF. CDR3 nucleotide sequence: TGTGCCAGCAGCCAAGGCAGGGGCTCGGATGGCTACACCTTC.

This clonotype appeared a few times. The rearrangement uses TRBV20-1 and TRBJ2-5; D might be TRBD2 (5 bases). CDR1 DFQATT and CDR2 SNEGSKA come from the germline V gene (reference sequence). There are 14 residues in the CDR3. CDR3 sequence reads: CSAGRLAEQETQYF. In DNA, the CDR3 is TGCAGCGCCGGAAGGCTAGCAGAACAAGAGACCCAGTACTTC.

This chain connects TRBV20-1 to TRBJ2-1; TRBD1 might be the D (5 bases). Trimming shortened V by 2 bases and J by 0 bases, and 14 bases separated the two germline ends. CDR1 and CDR2 (germline): DFQATT, SNEGSKA (reference sequence). The CDR3 consists of 16 residues. The CDR3 sequence: CSARSRGGSSYNEQFF. CDR3 nucleotide sequence: TGCAGTGCTAGAAGTAGGGGTGGTAGCTCCTACAATGAGCAGTTCTTC.

The chain carries TRBV2 and TRBJ2-5, with D unresolved. Germline V gives CDR1 SNHLY, CDR2 FYNNEI. The CDR3 has 16 amino acids. The V gene lost 4 bases and the J gene lost 4 bases, with 19 bases spanning the gap. The CDR3 DNA reads as TGTGCCAGCAGTGCCCAGGCCCTCGGCTCAGGAGAGACCCAGTACTTC. Translation gives CASSAQALGSGETQYF.

J is TRBJ2-4 and V is TRBV12-3 or TRBV12-4; 8 nucleotides line up with TRBD1. The CDR3 runs to 15 residues. Losses at the gene ends were 5 bases for V and 0 bases for J; bases not matched to a gene: 3. The CDR3 nucleotides are TGTGCCAGCAGTCTCGACAGGGGAGCCAAAAACATTCAGTACTTC. Protein product: CASSLDRGAKNIQYF.